This passage covers 8 T cell receptor beta chains from one sample sequenced in a study of blood T cell repertoires in COVID-19. Measured with immunoSEQ multiplex PCR; TCRdb has only the in-frame clones, and not every one. The sample comprises 250,000 or so clones, around 88% of which are singletons, and approximately 6% rests with the top ten. Specimen: peripheral blood. These receptors were taken from a woman in her 30s with COVID-19, enrolled during active disease.

As concerns this clone: Within the sample, other DNA sequences also encode this same CDR3. This chain uses TRBV19 with TRBJ1-3, with 7 bases aligning to TRBD1. This CDR3 comprises 16 residues. The germline V gene has CDR1 LNHDA and CDR2 SQIVND (reference sequence). V trimming: 7 bases; J trimming: 0 bases; junction bases outside the gene matches: 9. CDR3 DNA sequence: TGTGCCAGTACCATACGACAGGGCTACTCTGGAAACACCATATATTTT. The encoded protein is CASTIRQGYSGNTIYF.

The rearrangement links TRBV15 to TRBJ1-3; D may be TRBD1 (6 bases). CDR3 length: 12 amino acids. Germline CDR1 LNHNV, CDR2 YYDKDF (reference sequence). V lost 1 base, J lost 14 bases, and 12 bases lay in between. CDR3 bases: TGTGCCACCAGCAGAGCAACGACAGGCTTATATTTT. It translates to CATSRATTGLYF. Full variable domain (outside the CDR3, taken from reference TRBV15 and TRBJ1-3): DAMVIQNPRYQVTQFGKPVTLSCSQTLNHNVMYWYQQKSSQAPKLLFHYYDKDFNNEADTPDNFQSRRPNTSFCFLDIRSPGLGDTAMYLCATSRATTGLYFGEGSWLTVV.

The chain employs TRBV5-1 and TRBJ2-3; the D gene is possibly TRBD1 (6 bases). Germline loops: CDR1 SGHRS, CDR2 YFSETQ. V shed 4 bases and J shed 6 bases, with 18 bases lying between them. This CDR3 contains 15 residues. The CDR3 loop reads CASSITGQRGDTQYF. The CDR3 bases are TGCGCCAGCAGCATTACGGGCCAAAGGGGGGATACGCAGTATTTT.

V is TRBV7-2 and J is TRBJ2-5, with 12 bases fitting TRBD2. Trimming took 5 bases from V and 4 from J; bases not matched to a gene: 8. Germline V gives CDR1 SGHTA, CDR2 FQGNSA. This CDR3 is 16 amino acids long. The CDR3 reads CASSPRLAGGGETQYF. CDR3 sequence (DNA): TGTGCCAGCAGCCCTCGCCTAGCGGGAGGGGGAGAGACCCAGTACTTC.

The J gene is TRBJ2-5, the V gene TRBV6-6, with 8 bases lining up with TRBD1. V shed 6 bases and J 2 bases; nucleotides not matched to a gene: 11. CDR1 is MNHNY and CDR2 is SVGAGI in the germline V gene (reference sequence). The CDR3 totals 16 residues. For the CDR3, the DNA is TGTGCCAGCAGCCCCGGGACAGGCCGGGGGCAAGAGACCCAGTACTTC. It translates to CASSPGTGRGQETQYF.

V and J are TRBV4-2 and TRBJ1-1, with D maybe TRBD1 (6 bases). Germline V lookup: CDR1 LGHNA, CDR2 YNFKEQ. The V and J ends lost 0 bases and 7 bases respectively, with 15 bases between them. The CDR3 contains 15 residues. The CDR3 spells CASSQDSLTTGEAFF. The CDR3 DNA is TGTGCCAGCAGCCAAGATTCGTTGACGACAGGTGAAGCTTTCTTT.

V gene TRBV3-1 (or the pseudogene TRBV3-2) combines with J gene TRBJ1-5, with D tentatively TRBD1 (5 bases). The CDR3 spans 19 residues. Trimming took 0 bases from V and 5 from J, leaving 23 bases between them. The V gene's germline CDR1 is LGHDT and CDR2 YNNKEL (reference sequence). CDR3 in amino acids: CASSQDRGSCPVNDQPQHF. The DNA of the CDR3 is TGTGCCAGCAGCCAAGATAGGGGCAGCTGTCCAGTGAACGATCAGCCCCAGCATTTT.

The chain carries TRBV19 and TRBJ1-3; D perhaps matches TRBD1 (5 bases). The CDR3 has 17 residues. From germline, CDR1 is LNHDA and CDR2 SQIVND (reference sequence). V lost 4 bases, J lost 0 bases, and 16 bases lay in between. The CDR3 spells CASSTNVGGSSGNTIYF. In DNA, the CDR3 is TGTGCCAGTAGTACCAACGTCGGGGGGAGCTCTGGAAACACCATATATTTT.